This T cell receptor beta chain is drawn from a study of beta chain features in type 1 diabetes (dated by TCRdb to 2017 to 2018). Regarding the complete study: No differences in mean age, gender distribution, total cell number or subset yield were found between patients and healthy donors. A total of roughly 100 million sorted cells were examined across all samples, and the number of cells per subset was strongly correlated with RNA yield. In the study, recently diagnosed type 1 diabetes patients and matched healthy donors were compared on the TCRB repertoires of their sorted circulating CD4+ T cell subsets. Naive and central memory subsets were obtained from all 30 or so donors, but regulatory and stem cell-like memory subsets were isolated from only 8 patients and roughly 8 healthy donors.

This clone was picked up a small number of times. Its cognate antigen has yet to be identified. Qualities for individual bases were not recorded, and no much larger clone is one base off. The entire isolated RNA was reverse transcribed using the High Capacity cDNA Reverse Transcription Kit, and thus expressed TCRB transcripts were sequenced. Naive, central memory and regulatory T cell samples underwent deep immunoSEQ sequencing, averaging roughly 3.5 million total reads per sample. Sorted cells were lysed in RLT buffer, and RNA was extracted using DNase-treated RNeasy Micro or Mini kits according to cell number. Each cell subset was processed on its own to prevent cross-contamination, while patient and healthy donor samples were processed together. The immunoSEQ multiplex PCR was used to amplify TCRB sequences from cDNA, yielding 87-bp fragments that span the CDR3 region. The amplicons were sequenced using the Illumina HiSeq platform. Concerning the study's data processing: PCR bias was computationally corrected using synthetic template baselines, reads within Hamming distance 2 were collapsed, and singletons that could not be merged were discarded. By aligning reads against IMGT, V, D and J genes, CDR3 length, and insertions or deletions at six rearrangement sites were assigned. Within each subset, clonotype counts were normalized to the number of sorted cells before true diversity and Gini coefficients were calculated with the tcR R package. Repertoire sharing was quantified using the overlap coefficient calculated on TCRB nucleotide sequences. Here the immuneACCESS table is served through TCRdb, limited to in-frame sequences with V and J called. Missing clones are a known gap in these copies; in checked studies unresolved V genes cover under half, and the rest lacks a known reason. V and J calls and clone size are given by that table; D and trimming were obtained from the DNA. This sample has roughly 150,000 clones in its table, and 7.5% to 9.5% of those were observed once. Together, the top ten hold 2% to 3% of the sample.

General study outcomes and caveats: In all four CD4+ subsets, TCRB CDR3 length was moderately but significantly shorter in type 1 diabetes patients. HLA sub-analyses involved small numbers of individuals, so any influence of HLA type on TCRB rearrangement remained unresolved. Naive, central memory and regulatory TCRB repertoires appeared to be more alike among patients than among healthy donors. Shorter templates might be favored by PCR, yet because patient and control samples were amplified and corrected together, any such skew would affect both groups equally. Fewer insertions and more nucleotide deletions at VDJ recombination sites were observed in patients with type 1 diabetes, implying thymic rearrangement abnormalities. Because cDNA rather than genomic DNA was sequenced, highly expressing activated cells could have been over-represented, although no difference in activation and CD3 levels was found between groups.

A single peripheral blood draw of 95 to 150 mL on average was collected from each donor into heparinised tubes. A BD FACSAria II was used to sort naive, central memory, regulatory and stem cell-like memory CD4+ T cells with a panel that included CD45RO, CCR7, CD25, CD127, CD95 and CD27. Purity was above 98% for every sorted population. Right away, PBMCs were isolated by Lymphoprep density gradient centrifugation and were stained directly, with no culture step. Samples were stained and sorted in pairs, with one healthy donor and one patient per experiment, so that batch effects were minimized. Trimming removed 7 bases from V and 0 bases from J, leaving 9 bases between the germline ends. As encoded in the germline V gene, CDR1 is SQVTM while CDR2 is ANQGSEA. CDR3 length: 12 amino acids, cysteine to phenylalanine. Solely the CDR3 DNA is kept, with 36 bases framed from the first base.

The rearrangement combines TRBV29-1 with TRBJ1-1; tentative D gene TRBD1, with 5 bases matching. The sequenced material came from central memory CD4+ T cells from blood. This TCR was sampled from a woman between 18 and 29 years old in good health. CDR3 region: CSGGDMNTEAFF. Read as DNA, the sequence is TGCAGCGGGGGGGATATGAACACTGAAGCTTTCTTT. The reference TRBV29-1 and TRBJ1-1 proteins fill in what lies around the CDR3, so the full variable domain reads SAVISQKPSRDICQRGTSLTIQCQVDSQVTMMFWYRQQPGQSLTLIATANQGSEATYESGFVIDKFPISRPNLTFSTLTVSNMSPEDSSIYLCSGGDMNTEAFFGQGTRLTVV.